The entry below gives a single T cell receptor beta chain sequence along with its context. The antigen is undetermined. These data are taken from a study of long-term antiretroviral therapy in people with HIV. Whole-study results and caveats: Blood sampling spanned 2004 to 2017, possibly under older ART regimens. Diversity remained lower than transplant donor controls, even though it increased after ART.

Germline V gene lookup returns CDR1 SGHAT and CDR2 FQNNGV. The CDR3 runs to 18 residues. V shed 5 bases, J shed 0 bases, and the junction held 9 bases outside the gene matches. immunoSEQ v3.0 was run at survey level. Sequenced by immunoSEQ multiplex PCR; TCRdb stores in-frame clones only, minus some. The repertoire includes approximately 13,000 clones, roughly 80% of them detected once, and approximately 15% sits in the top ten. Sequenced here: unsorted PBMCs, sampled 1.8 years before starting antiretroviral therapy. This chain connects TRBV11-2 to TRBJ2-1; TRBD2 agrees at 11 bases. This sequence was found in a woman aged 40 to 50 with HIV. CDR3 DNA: TGTGCCAGCAGCAGGGGACTAGCGGTCCCTCTCTCCTACAATGAGCAGTTCTTC. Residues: CASSRGLAVPLSYNEQFF.